What follows are 29 T cell receptor beta chains derived from one specimen sequenced in a study of cytomegalovirus exposure and HLA in healthy donors. This PCR relied on a set of 60 Vbeta primers and 13 Jbeta primers. TCRdb keeps only in-frame clones here, not all; method: immunoSEQ multiplex PCR. There are tens of thousands of clones in the sample; 75% to 80% occur only once, and 3.3% lies in the top ten. Source material: PBMCs. These receptor sequences come from a man younger than 35 in good health and CMV-seronegative.

The V call is TRBV10-1, the J call TRBJ1-1; possible D gene TRBD1, 6 bases. The length of the CDR3 is 13 residues. V was clipped by 7 bases and J by 2 bases, with 11 bases between them. CDR1 and CDR2 (germline): WNHNN, SYGVQD (reference sequence). DNA for the CDR3: TGCGCCAGCACCCGGGACACAAACACTGAAGCTTTCTTT. Translating it yields CASTRDTNTEAFF.

This chain links TRBV30 with TRBJ2-1; 10 positions agree with TRBD1. The CDR3 has 13 amino acids. Germline CDR1 reads GTSNPN; CDR2 reads SVGIG (reference sequence). Trimming took 2 bases from V and 6 from J; bases not matched to a gene: 1. The CDR3 loop reads CAWSRTGGNEQFF. CDR3 DNA sequence: TGTGCCTGGAGTCGGACAGGGGGCAATGAGCAGTTCTTC.

CDR3 sequence: CASSDQGTNEKLFF. The CDR3 region has the DNA TGTGCCAGCAGTGACCAGGGTACTAATGAAAAACTGTTTTTT. The chain recombines TRBV27 with TRBJ1-4, with D perhaps matching TRBD1 (5 bases). The CDR3 is 14 residues long. The V gene's germline CDR1 is MNHEY and CDR2 SMNVEV (reference sequence). Trimming took 5 bases from V and 2 from J, leaving 9 bases between them.

This chain connects TRBV15 to TRBJ1-3, with D perhaps TRBD1 (6 bases). The length of the CDR3 is 14 residues. The V and J ends lost 6 bases and 0 bases respectively, with 9 bases between them. Germline V gene sequence: CDR1 LNHNV, CDR2 YYDKDF (reference sequence). The CDR3 DNA is TGTGCCACCAGGTCACAGGGCTCTGGAAACACCATATATTTT. Translated, it gives CATRSQGSGNTIYF.

This clone has just one count. The chain employs TRBV19 and TRBJ2-3; weak D call: TRBD2 (6 bases). This CDR3 has 14 residues. Germline values: CDR1 LNHDA, CDR2 SQIVND (reference sequence). The V gene lost 5 bases and the J gene lost 3 bases, with 12 bases spanning the gap. CDR3 DNA: TGTGCCAGTAGTGCGGGGCTGGGTACAGATACGCAGTATTTT. This gives the protein CASSAGLGTDTQYF.

The J gene is TRBJ1-6, the V gene TRBV6-4; no clear D. Germline values: CDR1 MRHNA, CDR2 SNTAGT. The CDR3 runs to 14 residues. Trimming pared 5 bases from V and 0 bases from J, leaving 5 bases between. The CDR3 nucleotides are TGTGCCAGCAGTAAGAGCTCCTATAATTCACCCCTCCACTTT. It yields the protein CASSKSSYNSPLHF.

This sequence joins TRBV5-1 and TRBJ2-7, with 11 bases that match TRBD2. This CDR3 has 15 amino acids. V lost 1 base, J lost 9 bases, and 9 bases stayed unmatched. CDR1 is SGHRS, CDR2 YFSETQ, per germline. CDR3 sequence reads: CASSLRGLAEDRQYF. The CDR3 DNA follows: TGCGCCAGCAGCTTGAGGGGACTAGCGGAGGATAGGCAGTACTTC.

The gene calls are TRBV2 and TRBJ2-1, with TRBD2 matching over 12 bases. This CDR3 region has 15 residues. Per the germline V gene, CDR1 is SNHLY and CDR2 is FYNNEI. Trimming took 6 bases from V and 5 from J; bases not matched to a gene: 5. CDR3 amino acids: CASRRRTSGDNEQFF. CDR3 nucleotide sequence: TGTGCCAGCAGGCGGAGGACTAGCGGGGACAATGAGCAGTTCTTC.

This clone was seen a handful of times. This chain connects TRBV19 to TRBJ2-3; 8 nucleotides align to TRBD1. Trimming took 6 bases from V and 1 from J; bases not matched to a gene: 3. This CDR3 contains 14 residues. The V gene's germline CDR1 is LNHDA and CDR2 SQIVND (reference sequence). The CDR3 bases are TGTGCCAGTAGGGAGGACAGGGGCACAGATACGCAGTATTTT. Its translation: CASREDRGTDTQYF.

V gene TRBV20-1 combines with J gene TRBJ2-5; a weak D match, TRBD2 (7 bases). CDR1 and CDR2 (germline): DFQATT, SNEGSKA (reference sequence). The CDR3 contains 11 residues. The CDR3 here is CAAGAQETQYF. The CDR3 bases are TGCGCTGCGGGGGCCCAAGAGACCCAGTACTTC.

As for this clone: The junction does not match germline at one end; this may be a read error. The rearrangement links TRBV4-3 to TRBJ1-1; the match to TRBD1 covers 9 bases. Germline values: CDR1 LGHNA, CDR2 YSLEER. CDR3 length: 14 residues. The CDR3 region is CASSEETGGTEAFF. CDR3 nucleotides: TGCGCCAGCAGCGAAGAGACAGGGGGGACTGAAGCTTTCTTT.

The genes are TRBV27 and TRBJ1-5, with D perhaps TRBD1 (6 bases). Germline lookup yields CDR1 MNHEY and CDR2 SMNVEV (reference sequence). V shed 6 bases and J shed 6 bases, with 21 bases lying between them. The CDR3 covers 16 residues. CDR3: CASRPTTGWGFQPQHF. The CDR3, as DNA: TGTGCCAGCAGGCCAACAACAGGGTGGGGATTTCAGCCCCAGCATTTT.

The V and J genes are TRBV5-1 and TRBJ2-1; 9 positions match TRBD2. The CDR3 contains 16 residues. CDR1 and CDR2 from the germline V gene are SGHRS and YFSETQ. V lost 0 bases, J lost 2 bases, and 3 bases stayed unmatched. As DNA, the CDR3 is TGCGCCAGCAGCTTGGGCGGGGGGGCCACCTACAATGAGCAGTTCTTC. Protein product: CASSLGGGATYNEQFF.

This clone was found a few times. The same CDR3 also results from other DNA sequences found in this sample. The chain carries TRBV28 and TRBJ2-7, with 11 bases that match TRBD1. Germline V gene sequence: CDR1 MDHEN, CDR2 SYDVKM. The CDR3 length is 12 residues. After removal of 8 bases from V and 4 bases from J, the junction contained 1 base not matched to a gene. The CDR3 sequence is CASRDRGYEQYF. The CDR3 nucleotides read TGTGCCAGCCGGGACAGGGGGTACGAGCAGTACTTC.

This clone was observed a single time. The CDR3 DNA is TGTGCCAGCTTGATTATGGGAGGGTTTAGCACAGATACGCAGTATTTT. Its protein product is CASLIMGGFSTDTQYF. The chain combines TRBV21-1 with TRBJ2-3; the table's D call TRBD2 went unverified against the DNA. TRBV21-1 is assigned pseudogene status. The CDR3 extends over 16 amino acids.

J is TRBJ1-1 and V is TRBV19; D is perhaps TRBD1 (5 bases). The CDR3 covers 14 residues. Per germline, CDR1 LNHDA and CDR2 SQIVND (reference sequence). Trimming cost V 5 bases and J 4 bases, with 14 bases left between them. The CDR3 nucleotides read TGTGCCAGTAGTTGGCGGGACTTGGGCACTGAAGCTTTCTTT. The encoded protein is CASSWRDLGTEAFF.

The CDR3 reads CASSPYRGKNTGELFF. In DNA form, the CDR3 reads TGTGCCAGCAGCCCCTACAGGGGAAAGAACACCGGGGAGCTGTTTTTT. The rearrangement links TRBV7-8 to TRBJ2-2, with 7 bases aligning to TRBD1. V was clipped by 5 bases and J by 1 base; unmatched bases: 7. The CDR3 totals 16 residues. The germline V gene encodes CDR1 SGHVS and CDR2 FQNEAQ.

The rearrangement joins TRBV29-1 to TRBJ2-3; TRBD2 aligns across 9 bases. Germline V CDR1 and CDR2: SQVTM, ANQGSEA. Trimming at V came to 4 bases and at J to 3 bases, leaving 2 bases not matched to a gene. The CDR3 contains 13 residues. The CDR3 here is CSVGGGATDTQYF. CDR3 bases: TGCAGCGTTGGCGGGGGGGCAACAGATACGCAGTATTTT.

The chain uses TRBV9 and TRBJ2-2, with unresolved D. The germline V gene has CDR1 SGDLS and CDR2 YYNGEE. The V end was cut by 4 bases, the J end by 5 bases, with 18 bases between. The CDR3 has 16 amino acids. CDR3 sequence: CASSTRPGTGTGELFF. CDR3 in DNA: TGTGCCAGCAGCACCAGACCGGGTACTGGAACCGGGGAGCTGTTTTTT. Drawing the rest from reference TRBV9 and TRBJ2-2, the complete variable domain is DSGVTQTPKHLITATGQRVTLRCSPRSGDLSVYWYQQSLDQGLQFLIQYYNGEERAKGNILERFSAQQFPDLHSELNLSSLELGDSALYFCASSTRPGTGTGELFFGEGSRLTVL.

The chain employs TRBV7-3 and TRBJ2-1; TRBD2 matches at 8 bases. Germline V gene data show CDR1 as SGHTA and CDR2 as FQGTGA. V gave up 3 bases and J gave up 6 bases; unmatched junction bases: 7. CDR3 length equals 15 residues. CDR3 in amino acids: CASSFSGGAGNEQFF. The CDR3 region has the DNA TGTGCCAGCAGCTTTTCCGGGGGGGCGGGCAATGAGCAGTTCTTC. Looking up the rest from reference TRBV7-3 and TRBJ2-1 gives the full variable domain: GAGVSQTPSNKVTEKGKYVELRCDPISGHTALYWYRQSLGQGPEFLIYFQGTGAADDSGLPNDRFFAVRPEGSVSTLKIQRTERGDSAVYLCASSFSGGAGNEQFFGPGTRLTVL.

The chain has TRBV2 and TRBJ1-6, with TRBD1 matching 9 bases. This CDR3 has 16 amino acids. Germline V gene data show CDR1 as SNHLY and CDR2 as FYNNEI. Trimming took 7 bases from V and 0 from J; bases not matched to a gene: 4. CDR3 sequence: CASTLDRGSYNSPLHF. The DNA for the CDR3 is TGTGCCAGCACGCTGGACAGGGGCTCCTATAATTCACCCCTCCACTTT. The full variable domain, with the rest looked up from reference TRBV2 and TRBJ1-6, is EPEVTQTPSHQVTQMGQEVILRCVPISNHLYFYWYRQILGQKVEFLVSFYNNEISEKSEIFDDQFSVERPDGSNFTLKIRSTKLEDSAMYFCASTLDRGSYNSPLHFGNGTRLTVT.

This clone has only one observation. J is TRBJ2-7 and V is TRBV10-3; TRBD1 agrees at 7 bases. With 2 bases clipped from V and 1 base from J, the junction kept 8 bases outside the gene matches. CDR1 is ENHRY and CDR2 is SYGVKD in the germline V gene. CDR3 size: 16 residues. The CDR3 sequence is CAISENPGQSSYEQYF. In DNA, the CDR3 is TGTGCCATCAGTGAGAACCCGGGACAGTCATCCTACGAGCAGTACTTC.

The rearrangement joins TRBV4-2 to TRBJ2-3; TRBD2 might be the D (5 bases). From germline, CDR1 is LGHNA and CDR2 YNFKEQ. The ends were cut back, 1 base at V and 3 bases at J, with 14 bases in the middle. The CDR3 is 16 amino acids. The CDR3 protein is CASSQATGEHTDTQYF. DNA of the CDR3: TGTGCCAGCAGCCAAGCAACCGGGGAACATACAGATACGCAGTATTTT.

This clone appeared a few times. The chain uses TRBV7-2 and TRBJ1-6; D gene unclear. CDR3 length: 12 residues. V was clipped by 1 base and J by 9 bases, with 4 bases between them. Per germline, CDR1 SGHTA and CDR2 FQGNSA. The CDR3 region has the DNA TGTGCCAGCAGCTTAGGGGCTTCACCCCTCCACTTT. Translating it yields CASSLGASPLHF.

This chain joins TRBV9 and TRBJ1-1; D gene uncertain. Germline CDR1 SGDLS, CDR2 YYNGEE. V was trimmed by 0 bases and J by 4 bases, leaving 10 bases between them. The CDR3 totals 14 residues. The CDR3 DNA follows: TGTGCCAGCAGCGTAGGGCCGAGGGCCACTGAAGCTTTCTTT. It codes for CASSVGPRATEAFF. Together with reference TRBV9 and TRBJ1-1, the CDR3 gives the full variable domain: DSGVTQTPKHLITATGQRVTLRCSPRSGDLSVYWYQQSLDQGLQFLIQYYNGEERAKGNILERFSAQQFPDLHSELNLSSLELGDSALYFCASSVGPRATEAFFGQGTRLTVV.

The gene calls are TRBV7-8 and TRBJ2-5; D might be TRBD2 (6 bases). Germline CDR1 SGHVS, CDR2 FQNEAQ. Trimming shortened V by 3 bases and J by 9 bases, and 17 bases separated the two germline ends. This CDR3 has 14 amino acids. The CDR3 sequence: CASSLSRDSWAQYF. CDR3 sequence (DNA): TGTGCCAGCAGCTTGAGCCGGGACTCCTGGGCCCAGTACTTC.

V gene TRBV5-1 combines with J gene TRBJ2-5; 7 bases agree with TRBD1. With 0 bases clipped from V and 9 bases from J, the junction kept 2 bases outside the gene matches. CDR3 size: 12 residues. Germline V gene lookup returns CDR1 SGHRS and CDR2 YFSETQ. CDR3: CASSLDTGAQYF. The CDR3 DNA reads as TGCGCCAGCAGCTTGGATACAGGGGCCCAGTACTTC.

The chain couples TRBV6-5 to TRBJ2-4; the D is unclear. Trimming stripped 6 bases from V and 6 bases from J, with 9 bases between. The length of the CDR3 is 12 residues. The germline CDR1 and CDR2 sequences are MNHEY and SVGAGI. DNA for the CDR3: TGTGCCAGCAGCCCCGCAGGAAACATTCAGTACTTC. Translation gives CASSPAGNIQYF.

V is TRBV19 and J is TRBJ1-2; no firm D call. Trimming removed 3 bases at V and 3 bases at J, with 14 bases between. Germline V lookup: CDR1 LNHDA, CDR2 SQIVND (reference sequence). The CDR3 is made up of 15 amino acids. The CDR3 DNA follows: TGTGCCAGTAGTATCTCAAGCGCCTCGTACTATGGCTACACCTTC. It yields the protein CASSISSASYYGYTF.